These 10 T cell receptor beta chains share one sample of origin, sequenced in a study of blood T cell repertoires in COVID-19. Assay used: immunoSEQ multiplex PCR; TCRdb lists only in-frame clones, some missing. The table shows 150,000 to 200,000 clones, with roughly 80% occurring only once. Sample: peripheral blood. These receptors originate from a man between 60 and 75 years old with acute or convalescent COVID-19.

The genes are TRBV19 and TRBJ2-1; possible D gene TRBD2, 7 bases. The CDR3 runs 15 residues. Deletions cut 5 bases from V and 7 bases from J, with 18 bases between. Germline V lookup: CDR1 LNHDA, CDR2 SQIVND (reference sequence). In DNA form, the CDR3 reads TGTGCCAGTAGTCCTATAGGGGGGGGCGTAAATGAGCAGTTCTTC. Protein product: CASSPIGGGVNEQFF.

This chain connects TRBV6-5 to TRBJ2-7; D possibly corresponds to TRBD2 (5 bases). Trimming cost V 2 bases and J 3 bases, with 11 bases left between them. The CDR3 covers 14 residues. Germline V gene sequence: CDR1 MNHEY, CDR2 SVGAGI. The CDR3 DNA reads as TGTGCCAGCAGTTACCAGCCGGGATACTACGAGCAGTACTTC. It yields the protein CASSYQPGYYEQYF.

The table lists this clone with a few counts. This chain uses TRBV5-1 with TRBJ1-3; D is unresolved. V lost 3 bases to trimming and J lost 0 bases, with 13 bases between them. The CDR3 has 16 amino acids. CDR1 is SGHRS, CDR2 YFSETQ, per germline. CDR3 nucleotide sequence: TGCGCCAGCAGCTCCCGACACCTAAGCTCTGGAAACACCATATATTTT. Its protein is CASSSRHLSSGNTIYF.

The CDR3 DNA sequence: TGTGCCAGCAGCCGAACTCCCGGGACAGGGCCTCAGCCCCAGCATTTT. Translation: CASSRTPGTGPQPQHF. The V and J genes are TRBV6-2 or TRBV6-3 and TRBJ1-5, with 9 positions matching TRBD1. CDR3 length: 16 residues. J lost 6 bases, V lost 6 bases, and 12 bases had no gene match. Germline V CDR1 and CDR2: MNHEY, SVGEGT.

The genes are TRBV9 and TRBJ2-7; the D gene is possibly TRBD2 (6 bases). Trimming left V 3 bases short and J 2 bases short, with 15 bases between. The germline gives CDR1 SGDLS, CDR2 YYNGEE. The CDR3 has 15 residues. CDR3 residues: CASSARDSMTYEQYF. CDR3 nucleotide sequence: TGTGCCAGCAGCGCTCGGGACTCTATGACCTACGAGCAGTACTTC.

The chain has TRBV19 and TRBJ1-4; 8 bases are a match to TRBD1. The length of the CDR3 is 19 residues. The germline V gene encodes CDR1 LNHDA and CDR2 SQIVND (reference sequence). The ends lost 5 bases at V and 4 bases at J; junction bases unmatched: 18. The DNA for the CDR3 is TGTGCCAGTAGTTCAGTCCGGACAGGGAGTATAAGGCTTAATGAAAAACTGTTTTTT. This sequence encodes CASSSVRTGSIRLNEKLFF.

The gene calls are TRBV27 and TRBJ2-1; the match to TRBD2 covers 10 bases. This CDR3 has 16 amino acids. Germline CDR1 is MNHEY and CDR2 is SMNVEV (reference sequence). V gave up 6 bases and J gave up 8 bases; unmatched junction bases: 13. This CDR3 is CASSPSAGGSLHEQFF. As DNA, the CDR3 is TGTGCCAGCAGCCCCTCAGCGGGGGGGTCCCTCCATGAGCAGTTCTTC.

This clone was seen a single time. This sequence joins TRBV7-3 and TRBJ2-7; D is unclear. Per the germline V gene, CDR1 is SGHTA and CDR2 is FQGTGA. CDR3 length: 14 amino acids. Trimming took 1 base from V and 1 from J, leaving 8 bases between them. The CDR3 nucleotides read TGTGCCAGCAGCTTAATGGCAGGATCCTACGAGCAGTACTTC. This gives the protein CASSLMAGSYEQYF.

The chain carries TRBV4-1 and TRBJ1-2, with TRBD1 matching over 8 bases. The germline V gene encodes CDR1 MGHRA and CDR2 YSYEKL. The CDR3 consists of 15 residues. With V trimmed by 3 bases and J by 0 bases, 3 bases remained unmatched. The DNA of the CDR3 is TGCGCCAGCAGCCAGGGGACAGGTACTAACTATGGCTACACCTTC. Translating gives CASSQGTGTNYGYTF.

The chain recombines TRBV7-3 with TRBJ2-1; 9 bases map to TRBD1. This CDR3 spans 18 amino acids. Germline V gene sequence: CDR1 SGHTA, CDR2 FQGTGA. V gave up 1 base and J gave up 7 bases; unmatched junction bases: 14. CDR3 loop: CASSLNSVWTGVPNEQFF. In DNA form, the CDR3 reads TGTGCCAGCAGCTTAAATTCGGTTTGGACAGGGGTACCTAATGAGCAGTTCTTC.